What follows are 28 T cell receptor beta chains derived from one specimen sequenced in a study of CD8 T cells in ankylosing spondylitis. In TCRdb, the 5' RACE reads were re-called with MiXCR into one record per CDR3 protein. This sample has around 340,000 distinct CDR3 sequences, with 14% to 15% found just once. Specimen: blood, either unsorted or a sorted T cell fraction (not recorded which). All receptors derive from a male donor with ankylosing spondylitis or in good health (not recorded which).

This clonotype has only a few counts. The gene calls are TRBV29-1 and TRBJ1-1; D may be TRBD1 (6 bases). Germline CDR1 and CDR2: SQVTM and ANQGSEA. CDR3 length equals 12 residues. Trimming cost V 8 bases and J 4 bases, with 14 bases left between them. The CDR3 protein is CSSLEGGTEAFF. The CDR3 DNA sequence: TGCAGCTCTCTTGAGGGGGGCACTGAAGCTTTCTTT.

This chain connects TRBV7-9 to TRBJ1-4; D is unclear. The CDR3 is 15 residues long. V lost 5 bases to trimming and J lost 8 bases, with 18 bases between them. Germline V gives CDR1 SEHNR, CDR2 FQNEAQ (reference sequence). CDR3 loop: CASSPPPSLSEKLFF. The CDR3, as DNA: TGTGCCAGCAGCCCCCCCCCCTCACTCAGCGAAAAACTGTTTTTT.

The rearrangement links TRBV20-1 to TRBJ1-5, with D unresolved. The CDR3 consists of 13 residues. V was shortened by 2 bases and J by 7 bases, with 12 bases between the two germline ends. Germline V gives CDR1 DFQATT, CDR2 SNEGSKA (reference sequence). The CDR3 region has the DNA TGCAGTGCTAGACCCGCAGGAGAGCAGCCCCAGCATTTT. This translates into CSARPAGEQPQHF.

This clonotype has just a few counts. J is TRBJ2-7 and V is TRBV5-1; the D gene is possibly TRBD1 (7 bases). Deletions cut 3 bases from V and 4 bases from J, with 17 bases between. The CDR3 contains 15 residues. Germline lookup yields CDR1 SGHRS and CDR2 YFSETQ. As DNA, the CDR3 is TGCGCCAGCAGCTCAACAGGGGACCGGGGGTACGAGCAGTACTTC. It codes for CASSSTGDRGYEQYF.

The chain uses TRBV20-1 and TRBJ1-1, with D uncertain. Germline loops: CDR1 DFQATT, CDR2 SNEGSKA (reference sequence). This CDR3 spans 13 amino acids. V dropped 3 bases and J dropped 0 bases, with 8 bases sitting between them. The CDR3 DNA reads as TGCAGTGCTAGGGTCAGCATGAACACTGAAGCTTTCTTT. Its translation: CSARVSMNTEAFF.

The genes are TRBV5-1 and TRBJ2-3; TRBD1 or TRBD2 may be the D gene (5 bases each). Trimming shortened V by 4 bases and J by 2 bases, and 8 bases separated the two germline ends. Germline CDR1 and CDR2: SGHRS and YFSETQ. The CDR3 consists of 13 residues. CDR3 amino acids: CASSGTSTDTQYF. The CDR3 region has the DNA TGCGCCAGCAGCGGGACCTCCACAGATACGCAGTATTTT.

This clonotype was found a few times. The chain links TRBV20-1 to TRBJ2-2, with D hard to call. Deletions cut 0 bases from V and 0 bases from J, with 14 bases between. The CDR3 is 17 residues long. CDR1 and CDR2 (germline): DFQATT, SNEGSKA (reference sequence). CDR3 loop: CSARDQRKPANTGELFF. CDR3 bases: TGCAGTGCTAGAGATCAGCGTAAGCCCGCGAACACCGGGGAGCTGTTTTTT.

The CDR3 sequence is CSALPPGQGNEQFF. The CDR3 DNA is TGCAGTGCTCTACCTCCGGGACAGGGGAATGAGCAGTTCTTC. This chain connects TRBV20-1 to TRBJ2-1; 10 nucleotides line up with TRBD1. The length of the CDR3 is 14 residues. Germline lookup yields CDR1 DFQATT and CDR2 SNEGSKA (reference sequence). J gave up 7 bases and V 5 bases, and 8 bases lay outside the gene matches.

This chain uses TRBV2 with TRBJ1-2; D perhaps matches TRBD1 (5 bases). The CDR3 loop spans 14 amino acids. V shed 4 bases and J shed 4 bases, with 13 bases lying between them. CDR1 SNHLY and CDR2 FYNNEI come from the germline V gene. CDR3 in DNA: TGTGCCAGCAGTGTCGGGTTGGGGGGCTATGGCTACACCTTC. Translated: CASSVGLGGYGYTF.

The chain employs TRBV6-5 and TRBJ2-1; TRBD2 aligns across 8 bases. The trim removed 4 bases at V and 3 bases at J, leaving 8 bases unmatched. Germline V gene lookup returns CDR1 MNHEY and CDR2 SVGAGI. This CDR3 spans 16 amino acids. The DNA for the CDR3 is TGTGCCAGCAGTTCCGGGGGCGGGGGGTTCTACAATGAGCAGTTCTTC. This codes for CASSSGGGGFYNEQFF.

This clonotype showed up just a few times. The chain combines TRBV3-1 with TRBJ1-1, with no clear D. CDR1 and CDR2 (germline): LGHDT, YNNKEL (reference sequence). Deletions cut 1 base from V and 5 bases from J, with 8 bases between. The CDR3 is 13 amino acids. This CDR3 reads CASSQGAGTEAFF. The CDR3 DNA sequence: TGTGCCAGCAGCCAAGGTGCGGGTACTGAAGCTTTCTTT.

The V and J genes are TRBV25-1 and TRBJ2-1; 12 bases are shared with TRBD1. This CDR3 spans 17 amino acids. V trimming: 3 bases; J trimming: 6 bases; junction bases outside the gene matches: 9. Germline V gives CDR1 MGHDK, CDR2 SYGVNS. In DNA form, the CDR3 reads TGTGCCAGCAGTGACCCACCTCGGGACAGGGGGCCCAATGAGCAGTTCTTC. Protein: CASSDPPRDRGPNEQFF.

This clonotype was picked up a small number of times. This CDR3 is CATSDSGGSTDTQYF. The CDR3 nucleotides are TGTGCCACCAGTGATTCGGGGGGTAGCACAGATACGCAGTATTTT. The rearrangement uses TRBV24-1 and TRBJ2-3, with TRBD2 matching 7 bases. Germline V gene lookup returns CDR1 KGHDR and CDR2 SFDVKD. The CDR3 extends over 15 amino acids. Germline trimming cut 2 bases from V and 0 bases from J; bases unmatched to any gene: 1.

This clonotype was seen a few times. The V and J genes are TRBV5-1 and TRBJ2-2, with D unclear. Germline lookup yields CDR1 SGHRS and CDR2 YFSETQ. The CDR3 is 17 residues long. The V gene lost 4 bases and the J gene lost 2 bases, with 18 bases spanning the gap. The chain's CDR3 is CASSPGRLTRNTGELFF. CDR3 nucleotide sequence: TGCGCCAGCAGCCCCGGTAGGCTGACCCGCAACACCGGGGAGCTGTTTTTT.

This clonotype has a count of ten or more. The V call is TRBV5-1, the J call TRBJ2-1; 11 bases are shared with TRBD2. The V segment lost 3 bases and the J segment 5 bases; nucleotides outside the gene matches: 4. CDR1 and CDR2 (germline): SGHRS, YFSETQ. CDR3 length: 15 residues. As DNA, the CDR3 is TGCGCCAGCAGCTCACTAGCGGGAGAGGACAATGAGCAGTTCTTC. It yields the protein CASSSLAGEDNEQFF.

This clonotype came up a few times. The chain combines TRBV27 with TRBJ2-7; the D call may be TRBD1 or TRBD2 (5 bases each). The CDR3 is 17 residues long. In germline, CDR1 is MNHEY, CDR2 SMNVEV (reference sequence). V was trimmed by 6 bases and J by 0 bases, leaving 21 bases between them. CDR3 nucleotides: TGTGCCAGCAGCCCCGGTTGGGGGAGCGGAAGCTCCTACGAGCAGTACTTC. It codes for CASSPGWGSGSSYEQYF.

This clonotype was found a few times. CDR3 bases: TGCGCCAGCAGCTGGACTAGCGGGAGTCCCCCCGGGGAGCTGTTTTTT. Its translation is CASSWTSGSPPGELFF. The J gene is TRBJ2-2, the V gene TRBV5-1, with TRBD2 matching 13 bases. CDR1 and CDR2 from the germline V gene are SGHRS and YFSETQ. Unmatched junction bases numbered 5, after V lost 3 bases and J lost 6 bases. The CDR3 is made up of 16 amino acids.

This clonotype was seen a handful of times. The chain joins TRBV30 to TRBJ2-7, with a weak D call TRBD1 (5 bases). V was shortened by 3 bases and J by 2 bases, with 8 bases between the two germline ends. The germline V gene has CDR1 GTSNPN and CDR2 SVGIG (reference sequence). The CDR3 loop spans 12 amino acids. The CDR3 DNA reads as TGTGCCTGGAGGGGGCTGGCCTACGAGCAGTACTTC. It is translated as CAWRGLAYEQYF.

This clonotype occurred a few times. V and J are TRBV14 and TRBJ2-1, with 8 bases matching TRBD2. The CDR3 loop spans 16 amino acids. Germline CDR1 SGHDN, CDR2 FVKESK. V lost 3 bases to trimming and J lost 6 bases; unmatched junction nucleotides: 10. The CDR3 protein is CASSQKTGTRGNEQFF. The CDR3 coding sequence is TGTGCCAGCAGCCAGAAGACCGGGACTAGAGGCAATGAGCAGTTCTTC.

The genes are TRBV10-3 and TRBJ2-1, with a tentative D call TRBD2 (6 bases). The CDR3 is 16 residues long. Germline V gene sequence: CDR1 ENHRY, CDR2 SYGVKD. V was pared by 0 bases and J by 8 bases, with 17 bases between. CDR3: CAISESRRGGRDEQFF. DNA for the CDR3: TGTGCCATCAGTGAGTCGAGGAGGGGCGGTCGTGATGAGCAGTTCTTC.

V is TRBV20-1 and J is TRBJ2-3; TRBD2 matches at 7 bases. CDR1 is DFQATT and CDR2 is SNEGSKA in the germline V gene (reference sequence). This CDR3 has 15 amino acids. J was trimmed by 0 bases and V by 0 bases; bases with no gene match: 3. The CDR3 sequence is CSARDLAVSTDTQYF. The CDR3 DNA sequence: TGCAGTGCTAGAGACCTAGCGGTGAGCACAGATACGCAGTATTTT.

The J gene is TRBJ2-3, the V gene TRBV7-9, with 12 bases identical to TRBD1. Unmatched junction bases numbered 5, after V lost 0 bases and J lost 7 bases. Germline V gene data show CDR1 as SEHNR and CDR2 as FQNEAQ (reference sequence). The CDR3 contains 16 residues. The DNA for the CDR3 is TGTGCCAGCAGCTTAGCTGGGACAGGGGGCAAGAATACGCAGTATTTT. Translation: CASSLAGTGGKNTQYF.

J is TRBJ2-6 and V is TRBV7-9; the D is unclear. Germline loops: CDR1 SEHNR, CDR2 FQNEAQ (reference sequence). The length of the CDR3 is 17 residues. The germline V and J ends were trimmed by 1 base and 0 bases, with 10 bases remaining between them. The CDR3 DNA sequence: TGTGCCAGCAGCTTAGTCCTGGGGTTCTCTGGGGCCAACGTCCTGACTTTC. Translating gives CASSLVLGFSGANVLTF.

This clonotype was seen many times. The chain employs TRBV18 and TRBJ1-5; D possibly corresponds to TRBD1 (5 bases). CDR3 length: 15 residues. V was pared by 3 bases and J by 2 bases, with 11 bases between. CDR1 and CDR2 (germline): KGHSH, LQKENI. For the CDR3, the DNA is TGTGCCAGCTCACCGGGAAAACAGGGCAATCAGCCCCAGCATTTT. Its protein product is CASSPGKQGNQPQHF.

The chain has TRBV20-1 and TRBJ1-6, with D perhaps matching TRBD1 (6 bases). CDR3 length: 14 amino acids. V gave up 1 base and J gave up 8 bases, with 12 bases separating them. CDR1 and CDR2 from the germline V gene are DFQATT and SNEGSKA (reference sequence). The CDR3 is CSARVGASDSPLHF. In DNA form, the CDR3 reads TGCAGTGCTAGAGTGGGGGCCAGTGATTCACCCCTCCACTTT.

This clonotype has a count of ten or more. This chain connects TRBV12-3 or TRBV12-4 to TRBJ2-2, with D unresolved. There are 14 residues in the CDR3. V was cut by 6 bases and J by 3 bases, with 11 bases left in between. The CDR3 DNA is TGTGCCAGCAGACCCCCCACCGACACCGGGGAGCTGTTTTTT. As protein: CASRPPTDTGELFF.

In this sample, this clonotype turned up a few times. The chain couples TRBV15 to TRBJ2-3; the D gene is possibly TRBD2 (5 bases). The CDR3 runs 13 residues. Germline values: CDR1 LNHNV, CDR2 YYDKDF (reference sequence). Deletions cut 6 bases from V and 3 bases from J, with 10 bases between. The CDR3: CATSSRRTDTQYF. CDR3 DNA sequence: TGTGCCACCAGTTCGAGGAGGACAGATACGCAGTATTTT. The whole variable domain, remainder taken from reference TRBV15 and TRBJ2-3, is DAMVIQNPRYQVTQFGKPVTLSCSQTLNHNVMYWYQQKSSQAPKLLFHYYDKDFNNEADTPDNFQSRRPNTSFCFLDIRSPGLGDTAMYLCATSSRRTDTQYFGPGTRLTVL.

This chain uses TRBV15 with TRBJ1-1; the D gene is possibly TRBD1 (5 bases). Between the trimmed V and J ends, which lost 3 bases and 2 bases, there was a span of 16 bases. This CDR3 has 16 residues. Germline loops: CDR1 LNHNV, CDR2 YYDKDF (reference sequence). Written as DNA, the CDR3 is TGTGCCACCAGCAGGGCCTCGGGGGTTATTAACACTGAAGCTTTCTTT. This sequence encodes CATSRASGVINTEAFF.